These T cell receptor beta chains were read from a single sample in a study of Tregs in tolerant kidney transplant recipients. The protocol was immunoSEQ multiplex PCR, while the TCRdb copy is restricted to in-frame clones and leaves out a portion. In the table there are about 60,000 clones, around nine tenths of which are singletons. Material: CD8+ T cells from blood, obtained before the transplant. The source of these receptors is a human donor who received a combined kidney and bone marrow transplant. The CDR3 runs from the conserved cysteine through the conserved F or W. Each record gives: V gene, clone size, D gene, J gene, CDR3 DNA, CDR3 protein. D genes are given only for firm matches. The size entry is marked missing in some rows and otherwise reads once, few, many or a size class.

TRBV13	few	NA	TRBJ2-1	TGTGCCAGCAGCCCCCCGCACGGTTACAATGAGCAGTTCTTC	CASSPPHGYNEQFF
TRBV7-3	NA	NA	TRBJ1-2	TGTGCCAGCAGCTTAATGGGGGACTCTAACTATGGCTACACCTTC	CASSLMGDSNYGYTF
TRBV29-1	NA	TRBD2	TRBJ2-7	TGCAGCGCTGCCGGTGGGCGGGAGACCCGAGGGTACGAGCAGTACTTC	CSAAGGRETRGYEQYF
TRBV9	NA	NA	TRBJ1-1	TGTGCCAGCAGCGCTGGCTGGGGGGGCAGGGCTGAAGCTTTCTTT	CASSAGWGGRAEAFF
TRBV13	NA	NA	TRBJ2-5	TGTGCCAGCAGCTTAGGCGAGCGAGAGACCCAGTACTTC	CASSLGERETQYF
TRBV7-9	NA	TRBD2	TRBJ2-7	TGTGCCAGCAGCTTATCACTAGCGGGTGGAAGCTACGAGCAGTACTTC	CASSLSLAGGSYEQYF
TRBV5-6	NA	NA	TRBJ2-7	TGTGCCAGCAGTTTTGGGACTCACTACGAGCAGTACTTC	CASSFGTHYEQYF
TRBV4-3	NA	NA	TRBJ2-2	TGCGCCAGCAGCCTCGGAGTGGCCGGGGAGCTGTTTTTT	CASSLGVAGELFF
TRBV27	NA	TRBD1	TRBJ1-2	TGTGCCAGCAGTTTACTCCCTCCGACAGGGGCGGTTGGTCGTCATGGCTACACCTTC	CASSLLPPTGAVGRHGYTF
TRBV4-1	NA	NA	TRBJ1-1	TGCGCCAGCAGCCAAGATTTCGGGTTTTCGGCTTTCTTT	CASSQDFGFSAFF
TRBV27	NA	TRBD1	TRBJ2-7	TGTGCCAGCAGTTCTACCGGACAGGGTTCGTCCTACGAGCAGTACTTC	CASSSTGQGSSYEQYF
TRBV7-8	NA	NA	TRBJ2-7	TGTGCCAGCAGCTTATTGGGGGCACACTACGAGCAGTACTTC	CASSLLGAHYEQYF
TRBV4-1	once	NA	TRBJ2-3	TGCGCCAGCAGCCAAGATCTCGATACGCAGTATTTT	CASSQDLDTQYF
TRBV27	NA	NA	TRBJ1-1	TGTGCCAGCAGTTTACGGCAACTCCGGGAGAACACTGAAGCTTTCTTT	CASSLRQLRENTEAFF
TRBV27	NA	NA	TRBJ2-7	TGTGCCAGCAGTTTATCGAGATTCTACGAGCAGTACTTC	CASSLSRFYEQYF
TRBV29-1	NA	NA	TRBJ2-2	TGCAGCGTTGCGGGAACCGGGGAGCTGTTTTTT	CSVAGTGELFF
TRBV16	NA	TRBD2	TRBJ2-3	TGTGCCAGCAGCCCAACTAGCGGGGAGTTCCCAGATACGCAGTATTTT	CASSPTSGEFPDTQYF
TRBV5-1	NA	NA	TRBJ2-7	TGCGCCAGCAGCCCCGGGGCCTACGAGCAGTACTTC	CASSPGAYEQYF